Sequencing of this TCR beta chain was carried out in a study of T-cell memory formation after mild COVID-19. Amplification by 5'RACE using constant-segment primers produced TCR alpha and TCR beta cDNA libraries that carried sample barcodes and UMIs. TCRdb reprocessed the 5' RACE reads via MiXCR and lists one record per CDR3 protein. The sample has 400,000 to 500,000 distinct CDR3 sequences, about a sixth seen once. V was clipped by 5 bases and J by 4 bases, with 9 bases between them. The germline CDR1 and CDR2 sequences are ENHRY and SYGVKD. This CDR3 contains 13 residues. There are a few counts of this clonotype.

The gene calls are TRBV10-3 and TRBJ1-5, with D unclear. Specimen: PBMCs or a T cell subset sorted from them (not recorded which). This TCR was sampled from a young man who had mild COVID-19 (a few samples of this study predate the infection). Cell type and time point are not known. In DNA, the CDR3 is TGTGCCATCAGTCTAGGCGAAAATCAGCCCCAGCATTTT. Amino acid sequence: CAISLGENQPQHF.